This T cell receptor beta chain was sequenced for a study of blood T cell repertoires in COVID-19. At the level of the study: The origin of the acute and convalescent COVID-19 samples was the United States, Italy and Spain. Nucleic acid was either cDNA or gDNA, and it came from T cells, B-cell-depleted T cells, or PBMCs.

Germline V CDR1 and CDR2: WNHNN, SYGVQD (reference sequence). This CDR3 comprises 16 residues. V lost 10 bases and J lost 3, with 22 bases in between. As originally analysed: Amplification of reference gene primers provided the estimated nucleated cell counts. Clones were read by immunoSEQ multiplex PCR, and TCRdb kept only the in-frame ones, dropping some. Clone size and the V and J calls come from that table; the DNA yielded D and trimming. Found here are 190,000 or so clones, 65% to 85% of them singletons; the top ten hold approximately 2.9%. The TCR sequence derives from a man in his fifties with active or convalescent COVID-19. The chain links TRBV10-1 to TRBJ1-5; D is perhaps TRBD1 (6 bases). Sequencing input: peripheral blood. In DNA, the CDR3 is TGCGCCATTCTAAATCCCCCCAGGGGCTACAATCAGCCCCAGCATTTT. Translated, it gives CAILNPPRGYNQPQHF.